This entry features one T cell receptor beta chain sequence. These data are taken from a study of T-cell reconstitution after alpha-beta-depleted transplantation in children. The library targeted TCRbeta and was prepared with unique molecular identifiers. Via MiXCR, TCRdb re-called the PCR reads, giving one row per CDR3 protein. The data contain about 400,000 distinct CDR3 sequences, roughly 21% of them singletons. Sequences were derived from PBMCs from the stem cell graft donor, sampled from the stem cell graft. The receptor's source is a human donor who donated a stem cell graft to a child with acute myeloid leukemia.

The CDR3 region is CASSSVAETTGELFF. As DNA, the CDR3 is TGCGCCAGCAGCTCCGTAGCGGAAACCACCGGGGAGCTGTTTTTT. J is TRBJ2-2 and V is TRBV5-1; TRBD2 is a possible D gene (6 bases). CDR1 and CDR2 from the germline V gene are SGHRS and YFSETQ. The germline V and J ends were trimmed by 3 bases and 4 bases, with 13 bases remaining between them. There are 15 residues in the CDR3.